This T cell receptor (beta chain) was captured in a study of cytotoxic CD8 clonotypes in ibrutinib-treated CLL. This table comes from immunoSEQ multiplex PCR, and its TCRdb copy is limited to in-frame clones, with some not included. The data show some 170,000 clones, with nearly 90% seen just once and 3% held by the top ten. This specimen consisted of PBMCs, obtained at disease progression, from a patient treated with ibrutinib. This receptor was obtained from a human donor with chronic lymphocytic leukemia.

The CDR3, as DNA: TGCGCCAGCAGCCCCGGACAGATAATGAACACTGAAGCTTTCTTT. Translated, it gives CASSPGQIMNTEAFF. The chain employs TRBV5-1 and TRBJ1-1; possibly TRBD1 for D (6 bases). CDR1 SGHRS and CDR2 YFSETQ come from the germline V gene. The ends were cut back, 4 bases at V and 0 bases at J, with 13 bases in the middle. The length of the CDR3 is 15 residues.